These 25 T cell receptor beta chains share one sample of origin, sequenced in a study of T cell responses to AZD1222 COVID-19 vaccine. Repertoires were generated with immunoSEQ multiplex PCR, while TCRdb's copy carries only in-frame clones and drops some. The sample contains around 99,000 clones, just over 90% of which appear only once. This sample comprised peripheral blood, obtained 28 days after the second AZD1222 dose. The receptor set was obtained from an adult who received the AZD1222 COVID-19 vaccine.

The chain links TRBV27 to TRBJ2-7; TRBD2 matches 10 bases. J was trimmed by 3 bases and V by 2 bases; bases with no gene match: 4. The germline V gene encodes CDR1 MNHEY and CDR2 SMNVEV (reference sequence). CDR3 length: 15 amino acids. The CDR3 region is CASSLRASGGYEQYF. The CDR3 nucleotides are TGTGCCAGCAGTTTACGGGCTAGCGGGGGCTACGAGCAGTACTTC.

The chain is built from TRBV5-4 and TRBJ1-1, with 8 positions matching TRBD1. V was pared by 0 bases and J by 8 bases, with 12 bases of the junction left unmatched. This CDR3 is built from 16 residues. The germline V gene encodes CDR1 SGHNT and CDR2 YYREEE (reference sequence). The CDR3 bases are TGTGCCAGCAGCTTGGTCAGGGGGCCCGTAGGGGGAGAAGCTTTCTTT. Protein sequence: CASSLVRGPVGGEAFF.

The chain employs TRBV7-2 and TRBJ1-2, with D perhaps TRBD1 (6 bases). Germline loops: CDR1 SGHTA, CDR2 FQGNSA. V lost 1 base, J lost 6 bases, and 21 bases lay in between. The CDR3 loop spans 17 amino acids. The CDR3 is CASSLVGSTGGGDGYTF. The DNA for the CDR3 is TGTGCCAGCAGCTTAGTAGGGTCCACGGGGGGCGGGGATGGCTACACCTTC.

The chain joins TRBV7-3 to TRBJ2-2; 14 positions match TRBD2. Looked up from germline, CDR1 is SGHTA and CDR2 is FQGTGA. The CDR3 consists of 16 residues. The V gene end was trimmed by 8 bases and the J gene end by 4 bases; junction bases not matched to a gene: 6. CDR3 sequence (DNA): TGTGCCAGCGGGACTAGCGGGAGCTCGGGCACCGGGGAGCTGTTTTTT. Translating it yields CASGTSGSSGTGELFF.

This chain's CDR3 is CASSPGQNYEQYF. The CDR3 DNA reads as TGTGCCAGCAGTCCCGGACAGAACTACGAGCAGTACTTC. The rearrangement links TRBV28 to TRBJ2-7; tentatively, D is TRBD1 (6 bases). Trimming cost V 5 bases and J 3 bases, with 11 bases left between them. Germline CDR1 MDHEN, CDR2 SYDVKM. The CDR3 has 13 residues. The variable domain in full, with the rest retrieved from reference TRBV28 and TRBJ2-7, is DVKVTQSSRYLVKRTGEKVFLECVQDMDHENMFWYRQDPGLGLRLIYFSYDVKMKEKGDIPEGYSVSREKKERFSLILESASTNQTSMYLCASSPGQNYEQYFGPGTRLTVT.

This sequence joins TRBV5-1 and TRBJ2-2; D is unclear. Per germline, CDR1 SGHRS and CDR2 YFSETQ. V was trimmed by 5 bases and J by 4 bases, leaving 9 bases between them. This CDR3 contains 13 residues. The CDR3 sequence: CASRLNPTGELFF. As DNA, the CDR3 is TGCGCCAGCAGGTTAAATCCCACCGGGGAGCTGTTTTTT.

This clone was observed a single time. The V and J genes are TRBV6-5 and TRBJ1-1; D possibly corresponds to TRBD1 (6 bases). The V gene's germline CDR1 is MNHEY and CDR2 SVGAGI. Between the trimmed V and J ends, which lost 7 bases and 1 base, there was a span of 13 bases. The CDR3 is 14 residues long. CDR3 nucleotides: TGTGCCAGCAAAAATCGACAGGAGAACACTGAAGCTTTCTTT. This gives the protein CASKNRQENTEAFF.

J is TRBJ2-7 and V is TRBV11-2, with 8 positions matching TRBD2. The CDR3 has 15 amino acids. Trimming removed 0 bases from V and 8 bases from J; junction bases left unmatched: 9. Germline CDR1 and CDR2: SGHAT and FQNNGV. The DNA for the CDR3 is TGTGCCAGCAGCTTAGATTTCACACGGGAGGGGCAGCAGTACTTC. Amino acid sequence: CASSLDFTREGQQYF.

The V gene is TRBV18, the J gene TRBJ1-1; D is ambiguous. Looked up from germline, CDR1 is KGHSH and CDR2 is LQKENI. Trimming took 2 bases from V and 6 from J, leaving 10 bases between them. The CDR3 sequence is 13 residues long. The CDR3 loop is CASSPWGDAEAFF. CDR3 nucleotide sequence: TGTGCCAGCTCACCATGGGGAGACGCTGAAGCTTTCTTT.

Only a few counts were recorded for this clone. The chain has TRBV7-9 and TRBJ2-2; 7 bases agree with TRBD2. Looked up from germline, CDR1 is SEHNR and CDR2 is FQNEAQ (reference sequence). The CDR3 loop spans 15 amino acids. With V trimmed by 5 bases and J by 1 base, 4 bases remained unmatched. CDR3 sequence reads: CASSPGTKNTGELFF. The CDR3 nucleotides read TGTGCCAGCAGCCCCGGGACTAAGAACACCGGGGAGCTGTTTTTT.

CDR3 DNA: TGTGCCAGCAGCTCCGGACGAGGTAAACAAGAGACCCAGTACTTC. It specifies CASSSGRGKQETQYF. The chain joins TRBV11-2 to TRBJ2-5; D is undetermined. Germline V CDR1 and CDR2: SGHAT, FQNNGV. The CDR3 spans 15 residues. The V end was cut by 4 bases, the J end by 2 bases, with 14 bases between.

This clone has only one observation. DNA of the CDR3: TGTGCCAGCTCGTTGACAGGAGTAACTGGAAACACCATATATTTT. It yields the protein CASSLTGVTGNTIYF. This chain links TRBV18 with TRBJ1-3, with D possibly matching TRBD1 (6 bases). This CDR3 spans 15 amino acids. Looked up from germline, CDR1 is KGHSH and CDR2 is LQKENI. Trimming took 6 bases from V and 2 from J, leaving 14 bases between them. The full variable domain, in which reference TRBV18 and TRBJ1-3 provide the parts outside the CDR3, is NAGVMQNPRHLVRRRGQEARLRCSPMKGHSHVYWYRQLPEEGLKFMVYLQKENIIDESGMPKERFSAEFPKEGPSILRIQQVVRGDSAAYFCASSLTGVTGNTIYFGEGSWLTVV.

The rearrangement joins TRBV19 to TRBJ2-7; 8 nucleotides match TRBD1. After removal of 3 bases from V and 4 bases from J, the junction contained 5 bases not matched to a gene. Germline assignment: CDR1 LNHDA and CDR2 SQIVND (reference sequence). The CDR3 sequence is 14 residues long. The CDR3 loop is CASSINRGSYEQYF. The CDR3 DNA reads TGTGCCAGTAGTATTAACAGGGGGTCATACGAGCAGTACTTC.

The rearrangement joins TRBV11-2 to TRBJ2-7; 11 nucleotides agree with TRBD2. CDR3 length: 14 amino acids. V shed 8 bases, J shed 2 bases, and the junction held 5 bases outside the gene matches. CDR1 is SGHAT, CDR2 FQNNGV, per germline. CDR3 nucleotide sequence: TGTGCCAGCGGGACTAGCGGTTATGCCTACGAGCAGTACTTC. Protein product: CASGTSGYAYEQYF.

This chain uses TRBV11-3 with TRBJ1-1, with D possibly matching TRBD1 (6 bases). V lost 7 bases to trimming and J lost 1 base, with 7 bases between them. Germline CDR1 reads SGHNT; CDR2 reads YENEEA. This CDR3 is built from 12 residues. The CDR3 nucleotides read TGTGCCAGCAAGGGGGAGAACACTGAAGCTTTCTTT. Translated, it gives CASKGENTEAFF.

This rearrangement joins TRBV6-5 to TRBJ1-5; D remains unclear. Germline values: CDR1 MNHEY, CDR2 SVGAGI. Trimming cost V 6 bases and J 0 bases, with 6 bases left between them. This CDR3 is 13 amino acids long. The CDR3 here is CASRRNSNQPQHF. The CDR3 DNA reads as TGTGCCAGCAGAAGGAATAGCAATCAGCCCCAGCATTTT.

The genes are TRBV7-8 and TRBJ1-3; no clear D. The length of the CDR3 is 17 residues. Trimming shortened V by 6 bases and J by 0 bases, and 18 bases separated the two germline ends. Germline V lookup: CDR1 SGHVS, CDR2 FQNEAQ. The CDR3 loop is CASSSPMAGSSGNTIYF. In DNA, the CDR3 is TGTGCCAGCAGTTCACCTATGGCGGGTAGCTCTGGAAACACCATATATTTT.

Remarks on this clone: The sample carries other DNA sequences with the same CDR3. V gene TRBV11-2 combines with J gene TRBJ2-5; D could derive from TRBD1 or TRBD2 (5 bases each). Trimming took off 1 base at V and 3 bases at J, with 12 bases between the two ends. The CDR3 loop spans 15 amino acids. Per germline, CDR1 SGHAT and CDR2 FQNNGV. The CDR3 region has the DNA TGTGCCAGCAGCTTAGGAGGGGCGGGCGAAGAGACCCAGTACTTC. Translated, it gives CASSLGGAGEETQYF.

V gene TRBV2 combines with J gene TRBJ2-3, with 9 bases lining up with TRBD2. V was clipped by 1 base and J by 9 bases; unmatched bases: 8. Per the germline V gene, CDR1 is SNHLY and CDR2 is FYNNEI. CDR3 length: 15 residues. CDR3 sequence reads: CASSEEGTSRDTQYF. CDR3 DNA: TGTGCCAGCAGTGAAGAGGGGACTAGCCGTGACACGCAGTATTTT.

The CDR3 nucleotides are TGCAGCGTCCGGACGGTGAACACTGAAGCTTTCTTT. Translating gives CSVRTVNTEAFF. The rearrangement links TRBV29-1 to TRBJ1-1; no clear D gene. Deletions cut 6 bases from V and 0 bases from J, with 8 bases between. The CDR3 loop spans 12 amino acids. Germline assignment: CDR1 SQVTM and CDR2 ANQGSEA. The full variable domain, its missing parts supplied by reference TRBV29-1 and TRBJ1-1, is SAVISQKPSRDICQRGTSLTIQCQVDSQVTMMFWYRQQPGQSLTLIATANQGSEATYESGFVIDKFPISRPNLTFSTLTVSNMSPEDSSIYLCSVRTVNTEAFFGQGTRLTVV.

The V gene is TRBV7-3, the J gene TRBJ2-2; D could derive from TRBD1 or TRBD2 (6 bases each). The CDR3 is 15 amino acids. Germline V gene lookup returns CDR1 SGHTA and CDR2 FQGTGA. Trimming took 4 bases from V and 3 from J, leaving 12 bases between them. The CDR3 loop is CASSSRGTHTGELFF. In DNA, the CDR3 is TGTGCCAGCAGCTCCCGGGGGACACACACCGGGGAGCTGTTTTTT.

The gene calls are TRBV18 and TRBJ1-2, with D hard to call. This CDR3 contains 13 residues. In germline, CDR1 is KGHSH, CDR2 LQKENI. V dropped 3 bases and J dropped 0 bases, with 5 bases sitting between them. Written as DNA, the CDR3 is TGTGCCAGCTCACCGGATCCTAACTATGGCTACACCTTC. This sequence encodes CASSPDPNYGYTF.

The CDR3 DNA reads TGTGCCAGCTCCGACAGGGGAGGAGAAAAACTGTTTTTT. As protein: CASSDRGGEKLFF. The chain has TRBV28 and TRBJ1-4, with 8 nucleotides matching TRBD1. V gave up 8 bases and J gave up 8 bases; unmatched junction bases: 7. This CDR3 contains 13 residues. The germline V gene has CDR1 MDHEN and CDR2 SYDVKM.

This chain joins TRBV14 and TRBJ1-2; 8 nucleotides agree with TRBD1. Germline values: CDR1 SGHDN, CDR2 FVKESK. The length of the CDR3 is 14 residues. With 1 base clipped from V and 2 bases from J, the junction kept 0 bases outside the gene matches. CDR3: CASSQGQGNYGYTF. As DNA, the CDR3 is TGTGCCAGCAGCCAAGGACAGGGGAACTATGGCTACACCTTC.

The gene calls are TRBV5-1 and TRBJ2-2, with a weak D call TRBD2 (6 bases). Trimming pared 7 bases from V and 3 bases from J, leaving 13 bases between. The CDR3 extends over 14 amino acids. CDR1 SGHRS and CDR2 YFSETQ come from the germline V gene. The CDR3 bases are TGCGCCAGCTCCCGCGGGACTCACACCGGGGAGCTGTTTTTT. Translated, it gives CASSRGTHTGELFF. Variable domain in full (rest from reference TRBV5-1 and TRBJ2-2): KAGVTQTPRYLIKTRGQQVTLSCSPISGHRSVSWYQQTPGQGLQFLFEYFSETQRNKGNFPGRFSGRQFSNSRSEMNVSTLELGDSALYLCASSRGTHTGELFFGEGSRLTVL.